The T cell receptor (beta chain) under discussion was sequenced for a study of blood T cell repertoires in COVID-19. Study details: PBMCs, B-cell-depleted T cells, or T cells were the source of the cDNA or gDNA that made up the material.

TCRdb keeps only in-frame clones here, not all; method: immunoSEQ multiplex PCR. The data hold approximately 76,000 clones, with around nine tenths observed a single time. The germline CDR1 and CDR2 sequences are MNHEY and SVGAGI. V gave up 7 bases and J gave up 2 bases, with 12 bases separating them. The CDR3 sequence is 15 residues long. The source of this sequence is a woman in her sixties with acute or convalescent COVID-19. Specimen: peripheral blood. The chain recombines TRBV6-5 with TRBJ2-6, with a weak D call TRBD2 (5 bases). In DNA form, the CDR3 reads TGTGCCAGCAAAGCCGAGGGTACTGGGGCCAACGTCCTGACTTTC. Its protein product is CASKAEGTGANVLTF.